These 29 T cell receptor beta chains were sequenced from one sample in a study of blood T cell repertoires in COVID-19. Using immunoSEQ multiplex PCR, the repertoire was profiled, and TCRdb retains in-frame clones only, with some absent. The sample holds about 210,000 clones; 85% are singletons and the top ten take approximately 2.4%. The material sequenced was peripheral blood. Receptors were obtained from a woman in her sixties or seventies with COVID-19, enrolled during active disease.

The rearrangement uses TRBV29-1 and TRBJ1-3; tentatively, D is TRBD1 (6 bases). The V and J ends lost 5 bases and 0 bases respectively, with 14 bases between them. The CDR3 is made up of 15 amino acids. Germline V CDR1 and CDR2: SQVTM, ANQGSEA. The CDR3 protein is CSVNLGANSGNTIYF. The CDR3 bases are TGCAGCGTTAATTTGGGGGCCAACTCTGGAAACACCATATATTTT.

The J gene is TRBJ2-7, the V gene TRBV7-2, with 7 bases lining up with TRBD2. Germline CDR1 reads SGHTA; CDR2 reads FQGNSA. With V trimmed by 1 base and J by 3 bases, 6 bases remained unmatched. The CDR3 is 15 residues long. CDR3 nucleotides: TGTGCCAGCAGCTTAGGGAGCGGGGCGGGCTACGAGCAGTACTTC. Translated: CASSLGSGAGYEQYF.

The genes are TRBV3-1 (or the pseudogene TRBV3-2) and TRBJ1-2, with no clear D. V was cut by 1 base and J by 4 bases, with 7 bases left in between. This CDR3 comprises 13 residues. Germline V gene data show CDR1 as LGHDT and CDR2 as YNNKEL (reference sequence). The CDR3 reads CASSQGGSYGYTF. In DNA, the CDR3 is TGTGCCAGCAGCCAAGGCGGGAGCTATGGCTACACCTTC.

The gene calls are TRBV5-1 and TRBJ1-3; D is possibly TRBD1 (5 bases). This CDR3 has 16 amino acids. Deletions cut 0 bases from V and 2 bases from J, with 12 bases between. The germline gives CDR1 SGHRS, CDR2 YFSETQ. In DNA, the CDR3 is TGCGCCAGCAGCTTGGAGGCGGCAGGGCCTGGAAACACCATATATTTT. It is translated as CASSLEAAGPGNTIYF.

The chain links TRBV11-3 to TRBJ2-7; 9 bases fit TRBD1. This CDR3 region has 16 residues. Germline lookup yields CDR1 SGHNT and CDR2 YENEEA. J gave up 2 bases and V 3 bases, and 8 bases lay outside the gene matches. CDR3 protein: CASSLVPGQGPYEQYF. The CDR3 DNA sequence: TGTGCCAGCAGCTTGGTACCGGGACAGGGACCCTACGAGCAGTACTTC.

This sequence joins TRBV6-5 and TRBJ2-7; TRBD1 matches at 10 bases. V dropped 5 bases and J dropped 4; count of bases not matched to a gene: 5. The CDR3 is 14 amino acids. Germline V gene lookup returns CDR1 MNHEY and CDR2 SVGAGI. CDR3 DNA: TGTGCCAGCAGTCGACAGGGGGCCGGGTACGAGCAGTACTTC. It codes for CASSRQGAGYEQYF.

Here the CDR3 DNA reads TGTGCCAGCACCCAACAGGGCTTACTCGGCTACACCTTC. It yields the protein CASTQQGLLGYTF. The chain is built from TRBV6-5 and TRBJ1-2; perhaps TRBD1 as D (6 bases). The ends were cut back, 7 bases at V and 8 bases at J, with 17 bases in the middle. Germline loops: CDR1 MNHEY, CDR2 SVGAGI. The CDR3 totals 13 residues.

The chain carries TRBV11-2 and TRBJ1-6; tentatively, D is TRBD1 (6 bases). This CDR3 contains 15 residues. CDR1 is SGHAT, CDR2 FQNNGV, per germline. Trimming took off 7 bases at V and 2 bases at J, with 12 bases between the two ends. The CDR3 sequence: CASTPRTAYNSPLHF. CDR3 nucleotide sequence: TGTGCCAGCACCCCGCGGACAGCCTATAATTCACCCCTCCACTTT.

V usage is TRBV30 and J usage is TRBJ2-2, with 13 positions matching TRBD2. V lost 3 bases and J lost 3; bases outside the gene matches: 7. Per the germline V gene, CDR1 is GTSNPN and CDR2 is SVGIG (reference sequence). The CDR3 runs 17 residues. CDR3 DNA: TGTGCCTGGAGGGTGACTAGCGGGAGGCCGGACACCGGGGAGCTGTTTTTT. Amino acids: CAWRVTSGRPDTGELFF.

The genes are TRBV11-2 and TRBJ1-1; TRBD1 matches 9 bases. V trimming: 8 bases; J trimming: 8 bases; junction bases outside the gene matches: 15. CDR1 SGHAT and CDR2 FQNNGV come from the germline V gene. This CDR3 contains 15 residues. CDR3 residues: CASCSTTGGIGEAFF. Written as DNA, the CDR3 is TGTGCCAGCTGCTCCACGACAGGGGGGATCGGCGAAGCTTTCTTT.

This clone was detected once. The chain joins TRBV7-3 to TRBJ2-2, with 13 bases identical to TRBD2. V dropped 5 bases and J dropped 7; count of bases not matched to a gene: 7. This CDR3 is 16 amino acids long. Germline V gene lookup returns CDR1 SGHTA and CDR2 FQGTGA. CDR3 amino acids: CASSPQLAGGVGELFF. Written as DNA, the CDR3 is TGTGCCAGCAGCCCCCAACTAGCGGGAGGGGTCGGGGAGCTGTTTTTT. The full variable domain, its missing parts supplied by reference TRBV7-3 and TRBJ2-2, is GAGVSQTPSNKVTEKGKYVELRCDPISGHTALYWYRQSLGQGPEFLIYFQGTGAADDSGLPNDRFFAVRPEGSVSTLKIQRTERGDSAVYLCASSPQLAGGVGELFFGEGSRLTVL.

This clone was picked up a small number of times. The genes are TRBV15 and TRBJ1-2; 7 bases are a match to TRBD1. The CDR3 runs 13 residues. Germline assignment: CDR1 LNHNV and CDR2 YYDKDF (reference sequence). The ends lost 1 base at V and 4 bases at J; junction bases unmatched: 0. The CDR3 nucleotides are TGTGCCACCAGCAGAGGGGACAGCTATGGCTACACCTTC. As protein: CATSRGDSYGYTF.

This clone appeared a single time. The chain is built from TRBV6-2 or TRBV6-3 and TRBJ2-1; TRBD1 agrees at 8 bases. The CDR3 consists of 15 residues. The germline CDR1 and CDR2 sequences are MNHEY and SVGEGT. V was pared by 2 bases and J by 7 bases, with 7 bases of the junction left unmatched. The DNA for the CDR3 is TGTGCCAGCAGTTACGTGAGGACAGGGCATAATGAGCAGTTCTTC. It is translated as CASSYVRTGHNEQFF.

CDR3 bases: TGTGCCAGCAGCCACGCCGACAGGGACGAGCAGTACTTC. It encodes CASSHADRDEQYF. V gene TRBV3-1 (or the pseudogene TRBV3-2) combines with J gene TRBJ2-7, with 7 bases aligning to TRBD1. The CDR3 has 13 residues. The germline CDR1 and CDR2 sequences are LGHDT and YNNKEL (reference sequence). V dropped 3 bases and J dropped 5; count of bases not matched to a gene: 4.

This chain links TRBV4-1 with TRBJ1-2, with 8 bases fitting TRBD1. The junction had 9 bases not matched to a gene; V was cut back by 0 bases and J by 0 bases. The CDR3 extends over 18 amino acids. The germline V gene encodes CDR1 MGHRA and CDR2 YSYEKL. DNA for the CDR3: TGCGCCAGCAGCCAAGAAGGCCAGGGGGCAACGACTAACTATGGCTACACCTTC. This translates into CASSQEGQGATTNYGYTF.

The J gene is TRBJ1-2, the V gene TRBV10-3; 8 nucleotides match TRBD1. The J segment lost 3 bases and the V segment lost 10 bases, leaving 7 bases of the junction unmatched. The CDR3 is 13 amino acids. The V gene's germline CDR1 is ENHRY and CDR2 SYGVKD. The CDR3 nucleotides read TGTGCCACAATCCCAGGGGGCGACTATGGCTACACCTTC. This sequence encodes CATIPGGDYGYTF.

J is TRBJ1-1 and V is TRBV10-1, with 8 positions matching TRBD1. Germline loops: CDR1 WNHNN, CDR2 SYGVQD (reference sequence). V lost 8 bases and J lost 0; bases outside the gene matches: 14. This CDR3 is built from 17 residues. CDR3 protein: CASAAHRGEIMNTEAFF. CDR3 nucleotides: TGCGCCAGCGCAGCCCACAGGGGGGAGATCATGAACACTGAAGCTTTCTTT.

The chain couples TRBV13 to TRBJ2-7; 7 nucleotides line up with TRBD1. This CDR3 contains 14 residues. V was clipped by 5 bases and J by 1 base; unmatched bases: 5. The germline V gene encodes CDR1 PRHDT and CDR2 FYEKMQ (reference sequence). The CDR3: CASSTPQGSYEQYF. In DNA form, the CDR3 reads TGTGCCAGCAGCACCCCACAGGGGTCCTACGAGCAGTACTTC.

CDR3 sequence (DNA): TGTGCCAGCAGCTTGGCCAGTCGCTATGGCTACACCTTC. Its protein product is CASSLASRYGYTF. The rearrangement uses TRBV5-5 and TRBJ1-2; no firm D call. Per germline, CDR1 SGHKS and CDR2 YYEKEE (reference sequence). Trimming left V 0 bases short and J 4 bases short, with 7 bases between. The CDR3 loop spans 13 amino acids.

This clone was detected once. This rearrangement joins TRBV28 to TRBJ1-2, with D possibly TRBD1 on 6 matching bases. In germline, CDR1 is MDHEN, CDR2 SYDVKM. The length of the CDR3 is 15 residues. V gave up 8 bases and J gave up 2 bases, with 18 bases separating them. The CDR3: CASGSGGRENYGYTF. CDR3 DNA sequence: TGTGCCAGCGGCTCGGGGGGGCGGGAAAACTATGGCTACACCTTC.

This clone was counted once. The gene calls are TRBV19 and TRBJ1-1, with 8 bases identical to TRBD1. Per germline, CDR1 LNHDA and CDR2 SQIVND (reference sequence). With V trimmed by 4 bases and J by 1 base, 11 bases remained unmatched. This CDR3 is built from 17 residues. For the CDR3, the DNA is TGTGCCAGTAGTAACCCGCCCACGACAGGGGCGAACACTGAAGCTTTCTTT. Amino acids: CASSNPPTTGANTEAFF.

V is TRBV19 and J is TRBJ2-1; 10 bases fit TRBD2. The CDR3 length is 17 residues. Trimming removed 5 bases from V and 9 bases from J; junction bases left unmatched: 16. Germline CDR1 and CDR2: LNHDA and SQIVND (reference sequence). The CDR3 sequence: CASSPRRGAGGVSEQFF. The DNA of the CDR3 is TGTGCCAGTAGTCCCCGGAGGGGAGCGGGAGGGGTTAGTGAGCAGTTCTTC.

The rearrangement links TRBV3-1 (or the pseudogene TRBV3-2) to TRBJ1-4; TRBD1 might be the D (6 bases). Germline CDR1 and CDR2: LGHDT and YNNKEL (reference sequence). V lost 0 bases to trimming and J lost 7 bases, with 15 bases between them. The CDR3 spans 16 residues. The CDR3 nucleotides are TGTGCCAGCAGCCAAGAGTTGGGGGCCGCTACTGAAAAACTGTTTTTT. Amino acid sequence: CASSQELGAATEKLFF.

The rearrangement links TRBV24-1 to TRBJ2-5; TRBD1 matches 11 bases. V shed 3 bases and J 1 base; nucleotides not matched to a gene: 0. CDR3 length: 15 amino acids. CDR1 is KGHDR and CDR2 is SFDVKD in the germline V gene. The DNA for the CDR3 is TGTGCCACCAGTGATGGGACAGGGGGCCAAGAGACCCAGTACTTC. It is translated as CATSDGTGGQETQYF.

In this sample, this clone turned up once. J is TRBJ1-1 and V is TRBV19; 9 bases map to TRBD1. Germline CDR1 and CDR2: LNHDA and SQIVND (reference sequence). This CDR3 region has 15 residues. Trimming cost V 7 bases and J 3 bases; bases outside gene matches: 9. The CDR3 is CASTPDRGGHTEAFF. The CDR3 DNA follows: TGTGCCAGTACCCCCGACAGGGGGGGGCACACTGAAGCTTTCTTT.

V and J are TRBV9 and TRBJ2-7; maybe TRBD2 (5 bases). V gave up 4 bases and J gave up 3 bases, with 11 bases separating them. CDR1 is SGDLS, CDR2 YYNGEE, per germline. The CDR3 totals 13 residues. The CDR3 spells CASSNGGVYEQYF. CDR3 nucleotide sequence: TGTGCCAGCAGCAATGGAGGAGTCTACGAGCAGTACTTC.

J is TRBJ2-3 and V is TRBV11-3; 12 nucleotides agree with TRBD2. Trimming removed 4 bases from V and 3 bases from J; junction bases left unmatched: 5. The CDR3 runs to 16 residues. Germline values: CDR1 SGHNT, CDR2 YENEEA. For the CDR3, the DNA is TGTGCCAGCAGCTCGACTAGCGGGGGATTAACAGATACGCAGTATTTT. Residues: CASSSTSGGLTDTQYF.

This clone was picked up a small number of times. The chain joins TRBV4-1 to TRBJ1-2; D is uncertain. The CDR3 is 14 residues long. Per germline, CDR1 MGHRA and CDR2 YSYEKL. The V end was cut by 4 bases, the J end by 3 bases, with 12 bases between. The CDR3 loop is CASSPMVADYGYTF. The CDR3 DNA reads as TGCGCCAGCAGCCCGATGGTGGCGGACTATGGCTACACCTTC.

The chain couples TRBV3-1 (or the pseudogene TRBV3-2) to TRBJ1-5, with D tentatively TRBD1 (5 bases). Germline loops: CDR1 LGHDT, CDR2 YNNKEL (reference sequence). Trimming removed 0 bases at V and 7 bases at J, with 13 bases between. The length of the CDR3 is 15 residues. CDR3 residues: CASSQDHSRVQPQHF. CDR3 in DNA: TGTGCCAGCAGCCAAGACCACAGCAGGGTGCAGCCCCAGCATTTT.